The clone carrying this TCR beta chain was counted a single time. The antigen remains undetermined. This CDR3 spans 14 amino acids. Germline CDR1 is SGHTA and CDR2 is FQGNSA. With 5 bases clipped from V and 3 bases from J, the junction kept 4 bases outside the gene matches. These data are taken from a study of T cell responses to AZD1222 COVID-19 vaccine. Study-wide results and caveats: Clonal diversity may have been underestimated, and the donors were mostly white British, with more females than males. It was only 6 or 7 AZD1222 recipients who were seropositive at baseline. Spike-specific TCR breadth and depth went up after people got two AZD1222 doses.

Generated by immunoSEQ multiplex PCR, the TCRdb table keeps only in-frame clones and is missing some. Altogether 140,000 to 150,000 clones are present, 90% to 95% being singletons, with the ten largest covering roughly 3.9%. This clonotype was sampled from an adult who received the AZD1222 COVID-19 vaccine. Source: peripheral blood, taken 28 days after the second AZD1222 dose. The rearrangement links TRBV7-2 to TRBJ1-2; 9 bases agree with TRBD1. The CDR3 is CASSPGQGYYGYTF. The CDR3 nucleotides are TGTGCCAGCAGCCCGGGACAGGGCTACTATGGCTACACCTTC.